The 18 T cell receptor beta chains listed next were all sequenced from one sample in a study of vaccination and CD4 T cells after COVID-19. With the Oncomine TCR Beta short-read assay, DNA from cultured CD4+ T cells was sequenced. TCRdb independently ran MiXCR on the PCR reads; one entry per CDR3 protein. The sample carries around 20,000 distinct CDR3 sequences, approximately 40% recorded once. Their cognate antigens are unknown. Treatment of the sample: approximately 9-day PBMC culture with coronavirus spike peptide pools or control peptides (ViraFEST assay). Sample: CD4+ T cells from blood, cultured in vitro, taken after SARS-CoV-2 vaccination. These receptors were collected from a human donor who had recovered from COVID-19.

This clonotype was picked up a small number of times. This chain uses TRBV6-1 with TRBJ1-1; D is uncertain. Germline loops: CDR1 MNHNS, CDR2 SASEGT. With 6 bases removed from V and 6 bases from J, the gap between germline ends came to 17 bases. CDR3 length: 14 residues. The CDR3 nucleotides read TGTGCCAGCAGACGAACACGGACGGAGGCTGAAGCTTTCTTT. Translating gives CASRRTRTEAEAFF.

The J gene is TRBJ1-5, the V gene TRBV11-2; a weak D match, TRBD1 (5 bases). The CDR3 consists of 13 residues. The V gene's germline CDR1 is SGHAT and CDR2 FQNNGV. Trimming shortened V by 6 bases and J by 6 bases, and 12 bases separated the two germline ends. This CDR3 reads CASSSGNIQPQHF. The CDR3, as DNA: TGTGCCAGCAGTTCAGGGAATATTCAGCCCCAGCATTTT. The full variable domain, in which reference TRBV11-2 and TRBJ1-5 provide the parts outside the CDR3, is EAGVAQSPRYKIIEKRQSVAFWCNPISGHATLYWYQQILGQGPKLLIQFQNNGVVDDSQLPKDRFSAERLKGVDSTLKIQPAKLEDSAVYLCASSSGNIQPQHFGDGTRLSIL.

By share, this clonotype ranks as medium-sized. The chain uses TRBV6-2 or TRBV6-3 and TRBJ2-1, with 8 bases fitting TRBD2. This CDR3 is built from 13 residues. The ends lost 4 bases at V and 14 bases at J; junction bases unmatched: 10. Germline V gives CDR1 MNHEY, CDR2 SVGEGT. The DNA of the CDR3 is TGTGCCAGCAGTTCGGAGCGGGGGATACCCAAGTTCTTC. Translated, it gives CASSSERGIPKFF.

This chain uses TRBV7-8 with TRBJ2-3, with 8 bases identical to TRBD2. With V trimmed by 1 base and J by 4 bases, 7 bases remained unmatched. CDR1 is SGHVS and CDR2 is FQNEAQ in the germline V gene. There are 16 residues in the CDR3. CDR3 sequence (DNA): TGTGCCAGCAGCTTAGTTACCGGGAGGGCCTCAGATACGCAGTATTTT. It yields the protein CASSLVTGRASDTQYF.

V gene TRBV11-3 combines with J gene TRBJ2-1, with D possibly called TRBD1 or TRBD2 (5 bases each). The CDR3 is 14 amino acids. Germline CDR1 and CDR2: SGHNT and YENEEA. The V and J ends lost 0 bases and 2 bases respectively, with 5 bases between them. The CDR3 is CASSLEGAYNEQFF. The CDR3 DNA is TGTGCCAGCAGCTTAGAGGGGGCCTACAATGAGCAGTTCTTC.

V is TRBV7-2 and J is TRBJ2-5; the match to TRBD2 covers 15 bases. Germline assignment: CDR1 SGHTA and CDR2 FQGNSA. This CDR3 comprises 16 residues. The V gene end was trimmed by 5 bases and the J gene end by 4 bases; junction bases not matched to a gene: 5. This chain's CDR3 is CASSPGLAGGRETQYF. In DNA, the CDR3 is TGTGCCAGCAGCCCGGGACTAGCGGGAGGAAGAGAGACCCAGTACTTC.

This clonotype came up a few times. The chain employs TRBV20-1 and TRBJ2-3; D unresolved. Per the germline V gene, CDR1 is DFQATT and CDR2 is SNEGSKA (reference sequence). The CDR3 length is 12 residues. V lost 1 base, J lost 5 bases, and 7 bases lay in between. This CDR3 reads CSARVSRDTQYF. The CDR3 DNA reads as TGCAGTGCTAGAGTCTCAAGAGATACGCAGTATTTT.

This clonotype showed up just a few times. The chain recombines TRBV7-2 with TRBJ1-4; 8 bases map to TRBD1. Trimming at V came to 6 bases and at J to 8 bases, leaving 8 bases not matched to a gene. The CDR3 is 14 amino acids. Germline CDR1 and CDR2: SGHTA and FQGNSA. CDR3 residues: CASRGTGRQEKLFF. The CDR3 DNA is TGTGCCAGCAGGGGGACAGGCAGACAGGAAAAACTGTTTTTT.

A few counts support this clonotype. This chain joins TRBV20-1 and TRBJ1-5; 10 bases match TRBD1. The length of the CDR3 is 16 residues. CDR1 DFQATT and CDR2 SNEGSKA come from the germline V gene (reference sequence). J gave up 0 bases and V 0 bases, and 2 bases lay outside the gene matches. The CDR3 DNA reads as TGCAGTGCTAGAGAGGGACAGGGGTTTAGCAATCAGCCCCAGCATTTT. Amino acid sequence: CSAREGQGFSNQPQHF.

V is TRBV6-1 and J is TRBJ1-1; TRBD1 might be the D (6 bases). Trimming cost V 5 bases and J 2 bases, with 15 bases left between them. CDR3 length: 15 residues. CDR1 is MNHNS and CDR2 is SASEGT in the germline V gene. CDR3 DNA sequence: TGTGCCAGCAGTCCAAGGACAGCCCGAAACACTGAAGCTTTCTTT. Its translation is CASSPRTARNTEAFF.

The chain joins TRBV2 to TRBJ1-4, with D possibly being TRBD1 (5 bases). Between the trimmed V and J ends, which lost 2 bases and 7 bases, there was a span of 17 bases. CDR3 length equals 16 residues. The germline CDR1 and CDR2 sequences are SNHLY and FYNNEI. The CDR3 is CASSEPRGGVGEKLFF. The CDR3 DNA reads as TGTGCCAGCAGTGAACCCCGGGGGGGAGTTGGTGAAAAACTGTTTTTT.

The chain links TRBV6-1 to TRBJ2-3; D gene ambiguous. CDR1 MNHNS and CDR2 SASEGT come from the germline V gene. The CDR3 is made up of 13 amino acids. V was trimmed by 8 bases and J by 0 bases, leaving 9 bases between them. The CDR3: CASGTTSTDTQYF. The CDR3 nucleotides are TGTGCCAGCGGAACTACTAGCACAGATACGCAGTATTTT.

CDR3 region: CASSYLGQDYGYTF. For the CDR3, the DNA is TGTGCCAGCAGTTACTTGGGACAGGACTATGGCTACACCTTC. This chain links TRBV6-5 with TRBJ1-2, with 8 nucleotides matching TRBD1. The germline CDR1 and CDR2 sequences are MNHEY and SVGAGI. The CDR3 is made up of 14 amino acids. Trimming removed 1 base from V and 3 bases from J; junction bases left unmatched: 1.

This clonotype was observed a few times. CDR3 in DNA: TGTGCCCGGACCCGGGGGGCAAACTATGGCTACACCTTC. The encoded protein is CARTRGANYGYTF. V usage is TRBV30 and J usage is TRBJ1-2, with D possibly being TRBD1 (6 bases). The germline CDR1 and CDR2 sequences are GTSNPN and SVGIG (reference sequence). The CDR3 extends over 13 amino acids. Trimming pared 8 bases from V and 2 bases from J, leaving 15 bases between.

This chain uses TRBV7-3 with TRBJ2-5; perhaps TRBD2 as D (7 bases). Germline CDR1 reads SGHTA; CDR2 reads FQGTGA. Between the trimmed V and J ends, which lost 5 bases and 4 bases, there was a span of 11 bases. CDR3 size: 13 residues. CDR3 sequence reads: CASSPGGPETQYF. In nucleotides, the CDR3 is TGTGCCAGCAGCCCCGGGGGGCCAGAGACCCAGTACTTC.

The chain recombines TRBV7-8 with TRBJ1-2, with D possibly matching TRBD1 (6 bases). The CDR3 length is 15 residues. The germline CDR1 and CDR2 sequences are SGHVS and FQNEAQ. Trimming removed 0 bases at V and 4 bases at J, with 12 bases between. Written as DNA, the CDR3 is TGTGCCAGCAGCTTAGCATCTGAGGGGGGCTATGGCTACACCTTC. Amino acid sequence: CASSLASEGGYGYTF.

The chain carries TRBV12-3 or TRBV12-4 and TRBJ1-2, with 7 bases fitting TRBD1. V lost 6 bases, J lost 6 bases, and 10 bases stayed unmatched. The CDR3 runs to 14 residues. The CDR3 bases are TGTGCCAGCAGCCGGGACAGCTCGTATGATGGCTACACCTTC. Amino acids: CASSRDSSYDGYTF.

The chain carries TRBV11-1 and TRBJ1-6; D ambiguous. Per germline, CDR1 SGHAT and CDR2 FQDESV (reference sequence). The CDR3 totals 13 residues. V lost 1 base and J 10 bases, leaving 8 bases between the germline ends. The CDR3 DNA is TGTGCCAGCAGCTTAGTGAAAGCGTCACCCCTCCACTTT. Translated: CASSLVKASPLHF. The full variable domain, in which reference TRBV11-1 and TRBJ1-6 provide the parts outside the CDR3, is EAEVAQSPRYKITEKSQAVAFWCDPISGHATLYWYRQILGQGPELLVQFQDESVVDDSQLPKDRFSAERLKGVDSTLKIQPAELGDSAMYLCASSLVKASPLHFGNGTRLTVT.